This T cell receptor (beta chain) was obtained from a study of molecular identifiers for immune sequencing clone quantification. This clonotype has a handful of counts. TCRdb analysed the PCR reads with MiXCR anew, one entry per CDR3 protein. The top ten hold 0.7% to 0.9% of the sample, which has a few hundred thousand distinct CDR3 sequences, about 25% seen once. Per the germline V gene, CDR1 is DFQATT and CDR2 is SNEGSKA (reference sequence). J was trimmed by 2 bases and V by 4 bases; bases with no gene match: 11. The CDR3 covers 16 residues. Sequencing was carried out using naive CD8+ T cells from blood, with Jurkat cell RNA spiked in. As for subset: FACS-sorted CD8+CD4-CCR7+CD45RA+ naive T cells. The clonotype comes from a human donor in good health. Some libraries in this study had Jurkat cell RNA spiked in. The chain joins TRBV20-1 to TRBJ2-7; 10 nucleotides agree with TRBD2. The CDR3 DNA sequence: TGCAGTGCTACACTAGAAGCGGGAGGGTTGGCCTACGAGCAGTACTTC. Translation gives CSATLEAGGLAYEQYF.